Listed here are 28 T cell receptor beta chains from one sample, sequenced in a study of shared clonotypes between healthy human individuals. Method: immunoSEQ multiplex PCR; TCRdb's copy keeps in-frame clones and lacks some. The sample yields some 2,000,000 clones, 85% to 95% seen once. The sequencing input was naive CD4+ T cells sorted from blood. The sample's subset: CD45RA+ positively selected. These TCRs come from a man younger than 35 in good health.

The rearrangement links TRBV5-1 to TRBJ2-3, with 7 bases matching TRBD1. Germline V gene data show CDR1 as SGHRS and CDR2 as YFSETQ. The ends lost 0 bases at V and 3 bases at J; junction bases unmatched: 4. CDR3 length: 15 residues. CDR3 in DNA: TGCGCCAGCAGCTTGGGAGGGGGCAAGACAGATACGCAGTATTTT. Amino acids: CASSLGGGKTDTQYF.

The chain recombines TRBV5-1 with TRBJ2-7; the D gene could be TRBD1 or TRBD2 (5 bases each). Germline-derived CDR1 and CDR2 are SGHRS and YFSETQ. V lost 4 bases to trimming and J lost 2 bases, with 16 bases between them. The CDR3 covers 15 residues. CDR3 in amino acids: CASSRDLSPTYEQYF. In DNA, the CDR3 is TGCGCCAGCAGCCGGGACCTTTCCCCAACCTACGAGCAGTACTTC.

The CDR3 sequence is CASTPFPGGNEQFF. CDR3 DNA: TGTGCCAGCACCCCGTTCCCAGGGGGGAATGAGCAGTTCTTC. This chain links TRBV7-2 with TRBJ2-1, with D possibly TRBD1 on 7 matching bases. This CDR3 is 14 amino acids long. The germline V gene has CDR1 SGHTA and CDR2 FQGNSA. Between the trimmed V and J ends, which lost 7 bases and 7 bases, there was a span of 17 bases.

V and J are TRBV20-1 and TRBJ2-7, with a possible D match to TRBD2 (6 bases). Trimming cost V 7 bases and J 7 bases, with 14 bases left between them. Per the germline V gene, CDR1 is DFQATT and CDR2 is SNEGSKA (reference sequence). This CDR3 is built from 11 residues. CDR3 sequence (DNA): TGCAGTGTGCGGGGACCGATAGAGCAGTACTTC. Translating gives CSVRGPIEQYF.

The chain uses TRBV5-1 and TRBJ2-5, with D tentatively TRBD2 (6 bases). The CDR3 runs 16 residues. The germline V gene has CDR1 SGHRS and CDR2 YFSETQ. With 4 bases removed from V and 4 bases from J, the gap between germline ends came to 20 bases. The CDR3 is CASSGGAGTIIETQYF. The CDR3 DNA follows: TGCGCCAGCAGCGGTGGTGCGGGGACGATAATAGAGACCCAGTACTTC.

This chain connects TRBV5-1 to TRBJ2-1; 8 bases are shared with TRBD2. The CDR3 totals 14 residues. Germline assignment: CDR1 SGHRS and CDR2 YFSETQ. The trim removed 1 base at V and 7 bases at J, leaving 4 bases unmatched. As DNA, the CDR3 is TGCGCCAGCAGCTTGTCATTAGCGGGGAATGAGCAGTTCTTC. The encoded protein is CASSLSLAGNEQFF. The full variable domain, its missing parts supplied by reference TRBV5-1 and TRBJ2-1, is KAGVTQTPRYLIKTRGQQVTLSCSPISGHRSVSWYQQTPGQGLQFLFEYFSETQRNKGNFPGRFSGRQFSNSRSEMNVSTLELGDSALYLCASSLSLAGNEQFFGPGTRLTVL.

The V and J genes are TRBV10-1 and TRBJ2-1; TRBD2 aligns across 9 bases. The CDR3 length is 15 residues. CDR1 is WNHNN, CDR2 SYGVQD, per germline (reference sequence). V was clipped by 4 bases and J by 9 bases; unmatched bases: 10. CDR3 sequence: CASSGPAGGPTEQFF. Written as DNA, the CDR3 is TGCGCCAGCAGTGGTCCAGCGGGAGGACCAACTGAGCAGTTCTTC.

On this clone itself: The identical CDR3 is also encoded by other nucleotide sequences in the sample. The rearrangement links TRBV9 to TRBJ1-2; the D is unclear. With 0 bases removed from V and 2 bases from J, the gap between germline ends came to 5 bases. Germline V gene lookup returns CDR1 SGDLS and CDR2 YYNGEE. The CDR3 is 13 residues long. The CDR3 spells CASSVGPNYGYTF. The CDR3 DNA reads TGTGCCAGCAGCGTAGGACCAAACTATGGCTACACCTTC.

The chain combines TRBV7-9 with TRBJ2-3; 13 nucleotides agree with TRBD2. This CDR3 region has 13 residues. The V gene end was trimmed by 6 bases and the J gene end by 6 bases; junction bases not matched to a gene: 0. Germline CDR1 reads SEHNR; CDR2 reads FQNEAQ (reference sequence). The CDR3 loop is CASRTSGRDTQYF. Written as DNA, the CDR3 is TGTGCCAGCAGGACTAGCGGGAGGGATACGCAGTATTTT.

The chain combines TRBV6-6 with TRBJ2-7; tentatively, D is TRBD2 (6 bases). The V gene lost 2 bases and the J gene lost 7 bases, with 18 bases spanning the gap. The germline gives CDR1 MNHNY, CDR2 SVGAGI (reference sequence). This CDR3 is 15 amino acids long. For the CDR3, the DNA is TGTGCCAGCAGTTACGACGCCGGGGGAAATAGGGAGCAGTACTTC. Residues: CASSYDAGGNREQYF.

The chain is built from TRBV19 and TRBJ2-3; D possibly uses TRBD1 or TRBD2 (5 bases each). Germline CDR1 LNHDA, CDR2 SQIVND (reference sequence). Trimming pared 5 bases from V and 1 base from J, leaving 13 bases between. This CDR3 contains 15 residues. DNA of the CDR3: TGTGCCAGTAGTCCCAAAGGGGACCGCACAGATACGCAGTATTTT. Its protein is CASSPKGDRTDTQYF.

Regarding this clone: The same CDR3 also results from other DNA sequences found in this sample. The J gene is TRBJ1-1, the V gene TRBV29-1; possible D gene TRBD1, 5 bases. CDR3 length equals 13 residues. Trimming took off 3 bases at V and 1 base at J, with 9 bases between the two ends. Germline V gene sequence: CDR1 SQVTM, CDR2 ANQGSEA. DNA for the CDR3: TGCAGCGTTGACCGGGGGAGGAACACTGAAGCTTTCTTT. It encodes CSVDRGRNTEAFF. Full variable domain (outside the CDR3, taken from reference TRBV29-1 and TRBJ1-1): SAVISQKPSRDICQRGTSLTIQCQVDSQVTMMFWYRQQPGQSLTLIATANQGSEATYESGFVIDKFPISRPNLTFSTLTVSNMSPEDSSIYLCSVDRGRNTEAFFGQGTRLTVV.

This clone was detected once. This sequence joins TRBV10-3 and TRBJ2-7; D gene unclear. V lost 0 bases, J lost 0 bases, and 6 bases lay in between. The CDR3 runs to 14 residues. Per the germline V gene, CDR1 is ENHRY and CDR2 is SYGVKD. Here the CDR3 reads CAISESSVSYEQYF. CDR3 in DNA: TGTGCCATCAGTGAGTCGAGTGTCTCCTACGAGCAGTACTTC.

Written as DNA, the CDR3 is TGTGCCAGCAGCCTCGACAGGTCCCACGAGCAGTACTTC. It specifies CASSLDRSHEQYF. The chain recombines TRBV5-6 with TRBJ2-7; D is perhaps TRBD1 (6 bases). The V gene lost 4 bases and the J gene lost 5 bases, with 13 bases spanning the gap. CDR1 SGHDT and CDR2 YYEEEE come from the germline V gene. This CDR3 has 13 amino acids.

The CDR3 DNA reads TGTGCCAGCAGTTACTCGACCGGAAACTCTGGAAACACCATATATTTT. It specifies CASSYSTGNSGNTIYF. V is TRBV6-5 and J is TRBJ1-3; D ambiguous. Trimming stripped 0 bases from V and 0 bases from J, with 9 bases between. The CDR3 sequence is 16 residues long. The germline gives CDR1 MNHEY, CDR2 SVGAGI.

The DNA for the CDR3 is TGTGCCAGCAGCGGAGGGACAAGGGGTGAAAAACTGTTTTTT. Translating gives CASSGGTRGEKLFF. V usage is TRBV9 and J usage is TRBJ1-4, with D possibly TRBD1 on 6 matching bases. This CDR3 region has 14 residues. Trimming shortened V by 3 bases and J by 7 bases, and 13 bases separated the two germline ends. CDR1 and CDR2 from the germline V gene are SGDLS and YYNGEE.

This rearrangement joins TRBV7-9 to TRBJ1-6; 7 nucleotides line up with TRBD1. V was pared by 5 bases and J by 0 bases, with 4 bases of the junction left unmatched. The germline V gene encodes CDR1 SEHNR and CDR2 FQNEAQ (reference sequence). CDR3 length equals 16 residues. The DNA of the CDR3 is TGTGCCAGCAGCCGCAGGGGGAGCTCCTATAATTCACCCCTCCACTTT. This translates into CASSRRGSSYNSPLHF.

The chain recombines TRBV10-1 with TRBJ2-7; 8 positions agree with TRBD1. V dropped 2 bases and J dropped 6; count of bases not matched to a gene: 6. Germline CDR1 reads WNHNN; CDR2 reads SYGVQD (reference sequence). CDR3 length: 14 residues. The DNA of the CDR3 is TGCGCCAGCAGTGAGACAGGGGGAATTGGCGAGCAGTACTTC. Protein sequence: CASSETGGIGEQYF.

The rearrangement joins TRBV6-1 to TRBJ2-5; D uncertain. Per the germline V gene, CDR1 is MNHNS and CDR2 is SASEGT. The CDR3 covers 12 residues. V was pared by 4 bases and J by 1 base, with 4 bases between. The DNA for the CDR3 is TGTGCCAGCAGTGCGCCCCAAGAGACCCAGTACTTC. Residues: CASSAPQETQYF.

The V and J genes are TRBV9 and TRBJ1-6; 11 bases map to TRBD1. Germline V gives CDR1 SGDLS, CDR2 YYNGEE. The CDR3 has 15 residues. Losses at the gene ends were 4 bases for V and 9 bases for J; bases not matched to a gene: 6. The CDR3 protein is CASSSRDRGGSPLHF. The DNA of the CDR3 is TGTGCCAGCAGCTCGCGGGACAGGGGGGGTTCACCCCTCCACTTT.

The J gene is TRBJ2-5, the V gene TRBV5-1; unclear D gene. The CDR3 is made up of 14 amino acids. V lost 0 bases and J lost 5, with 11 bases in between. Germline values: CDR1 SGHRS, CDR2 YFSETQ. The CDR3 sequence: CASSLAELGETQYF. The CDR3 DNA follows: TGCGCCAGCAGCTTGGCGGAGTTGGGGGAGACCCAGTACTTC.

The chain combines TRBV7-9 with TRBJ2-5; the D is unclear. This CDR3 is 14 amino acids long. Germline CDR1 and CDR2: SEHNR and FQNEAQ (reference sequence). V was trimmed by 1 base and J by 1 base, leaving 7 bases between them. The CDR3 reads CASSLGFAQETQYF. The DNA for the CDR3 is TGTGCCAGCAGCTTAGGCTTTGCCCAAGAGACCCAGTACTTC.

This chain links TRBV9 with TRBJ2-3, with 7 bases that match TRBD1. The CDR3 totals 14 residues. The germline CDR1 and CDR2 sequences are SGDLS and YYNGEE. After removal of 7 bases from V and 0 bases from J, the junction contained 5 bases not matched to a gene. CDR3 nucleotide sequence: TGTGCCAGCGCGGACAGGCTAAGCACAGATACGCAGTATTTT. It specifies CASADRLSTDTQYF.

The rearrangement links TRBV7-2 to TRBJ2-3; 7 nucleotides agree with TRBD2. CDR3 length: 18 amino acids. The germline V gene encodes CDR1 SGHTA and CDR2 FQGNSA. Trimming took 5 bases from V and 5 from J; bases not matched to a gene: 19. CDR3 protein: CASSRDGGGVSGGDTQYF. Here the CDR3 DNA reads TGTGCCAGCAGCCGTGACGGGGGAGGGGTCAGCGGCGGAGATACGCAGTATTTT.

This sequence joins TRBV4-3 and TRBJ1-2; unclear D gene. Trimming cost V 1 base and J 4 bases, with 22 bases left between them. Germline values: CDR1 LGHNA, CDR2 YSLEER. This CDR3 is built from 18 residues. The CDR3 DNA follows: TGCGCCAGCAGCCAAGTCTCGGTGCAGGCCCCACTGAGCTATGGCTACACCTTC. It codes for CASSQVSVQAPLSYGYTF.

The rearrangement uses TRBV28 and TRBJ2-3; either TRBD1 or TRBD2 may fit D (5 bases each). Germline V CDR1 and CDR2: MDHEN, SYDVKM. V dropped 6 bases and J dropped 9 bases, with 16 bases sitting between them. The CDR3 is made up of 13 amino acids. For the CDR3, the DNA is TGTGCCAGCAGGGGGGACCCGGGCCGCACGCAGTATTTT. Translation: CASRGDPGRTQYF.

The rearrangement links TRBV5-1 to TRBJ2-5; either TRBD1 or TRBD2 may supply D (5 bases each). The CDR3 runs to 16 residues. The V gene lost 0 bases and the J gene lost 2 bases, with 14 bases spanning the gap. CDR1 and CDR2 from the germline V gene are SGHRS and YFSETQ. CDR3 nucleotide sequence: TGCGCCAGCAGCTTGGATTTTTGGGGGATTCAAGAGACCCAGTACTTC. Translating gives CASSLDFWGIQETQYF.

This clone has a single count. The chain employs TRBV7-9 and TRBJ2-2; 8 positions agree with TRBD1. From germline, CDR1 is SEHNR and CDR2 FQNEAQ (reference sequence). After removal of 4 bases from V and 0 bases from J, the junction contained 10 bases not matched to a gene. The CDR3 length is 18 residues. CDR3 residues: CASSSPGRGPSNTGELFF. DNA of the CDR3: TGTGCCAGCAGCTCGCCCGGCAGGGGGCCATCGAACACCGGGGAGCTGTTTTTT.